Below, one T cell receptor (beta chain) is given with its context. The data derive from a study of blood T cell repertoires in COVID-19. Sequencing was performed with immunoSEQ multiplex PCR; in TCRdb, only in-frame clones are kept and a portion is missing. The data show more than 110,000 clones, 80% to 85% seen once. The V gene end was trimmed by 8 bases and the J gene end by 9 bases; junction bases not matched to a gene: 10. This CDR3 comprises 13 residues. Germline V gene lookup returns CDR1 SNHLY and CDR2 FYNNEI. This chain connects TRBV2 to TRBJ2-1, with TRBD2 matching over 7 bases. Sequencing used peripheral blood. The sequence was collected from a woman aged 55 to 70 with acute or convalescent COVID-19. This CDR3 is CASAREMGGEQFF. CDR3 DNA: TGTGCCAGCGCGCGGGAGATGGGGGGTGAGCAGTTCTTC.